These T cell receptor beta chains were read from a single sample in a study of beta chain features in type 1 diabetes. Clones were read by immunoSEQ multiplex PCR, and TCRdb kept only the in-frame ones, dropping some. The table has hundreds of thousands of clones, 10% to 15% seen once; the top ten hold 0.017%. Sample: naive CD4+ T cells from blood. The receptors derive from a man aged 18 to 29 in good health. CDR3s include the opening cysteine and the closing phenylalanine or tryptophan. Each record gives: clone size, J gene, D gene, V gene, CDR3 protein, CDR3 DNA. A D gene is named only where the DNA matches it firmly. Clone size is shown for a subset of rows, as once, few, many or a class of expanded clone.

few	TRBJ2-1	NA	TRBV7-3	CASSSDNPFGNEQFF	TGTGCCAGCAGCTCGGACAACCCATTTGGAAATGAGCAGTTCTTC
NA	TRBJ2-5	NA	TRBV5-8	CASSLDRDQETQYF	TGTGCCAGCAGCTTGGACAGGGACCAAGAGACCCAGTACTTC
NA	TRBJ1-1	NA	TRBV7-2	CASSPGQGTEAFF	TGTGCCAGCAGCCCCGGTCAGGGGACTGAAGCTTTCTTT
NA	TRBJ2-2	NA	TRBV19	CASRSPGTPTGELFF	TGTGCCAGTAGGAGCCCCGGGACACCGACCGGGGAGCTGTTTTTT
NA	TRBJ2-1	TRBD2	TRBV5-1	CASSLSGGKGQFF	TGCGCCAGCAGCTTGAGCGGGGGCAAGGGGCAGTTCTTC
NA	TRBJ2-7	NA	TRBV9	CASSVDLATEQYF	TGTGCCAGCAGCGTAGATCTAGCTACCGAGCAGTACTTC
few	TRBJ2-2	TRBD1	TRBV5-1	CASSLEDRGAGELFF	TGCGCCAGCAGCTTAGAAGACAGGGGCGCCGGGGAGCTGTTTTTT
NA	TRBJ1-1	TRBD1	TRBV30	CACASGTVEAFF	TGTGCCTGCGCGTCAGGGACAGTTGAAGCTTTCTTT
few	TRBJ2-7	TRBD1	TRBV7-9	CASSSSGTGNSYEQYF	TGTGCCAGCAGCTCATCCGGGACAGGAAACTCCTACGAGCAGTACTTC
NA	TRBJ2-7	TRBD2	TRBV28	CASSLPSSGAYEQYF	TGTGCCAGCAGTTTGCCCTCTAGCGGGGCCTACGAGCAGTACTTC
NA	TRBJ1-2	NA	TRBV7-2	CASSVGDYGYTF	TGTGCCAGCTCTGTAGGGGACTATGGCTACACCTTC
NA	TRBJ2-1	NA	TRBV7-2	CASSLMGAFNLNEQFF	TGTGCCAGCAGCTTAATGGGGGCCTTCAACCTCAATGAGCAGTTCTTC
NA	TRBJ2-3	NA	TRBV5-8	CASLGGGQTDTQYF	TGTGCCAGCCTGGGAGGGGGGCAGACAGATACGCAGTATTTT
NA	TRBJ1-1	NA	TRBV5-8	CASSSHGGRGTEAFF	TGTGCCAGCAGCTCTCACGGGGGGCGCGGCACTGAAGCTTTCTTT
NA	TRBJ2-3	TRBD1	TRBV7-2	CASSLGGRGRLEDTQYF	TGTGCCAGCAGCTTAGGGGGTAGGGGGCGTCTTGAAGATACGCAGTATTTT
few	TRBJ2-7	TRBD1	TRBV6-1	CASSERDRRNYEQYF	TGTGCCAGCAGCGAAAGGGACAGGAGAAACTACGAGCAGTACTTC
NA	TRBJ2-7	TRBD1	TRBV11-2	CASSLDPPGTGSPYEQYF	TGTGCCAGCAGCTTAGACCCCCCCGGGACAGGGTCCCCTTACGAGCAGTACTTC
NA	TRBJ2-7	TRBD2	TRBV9	CASSAGLAGASYEQYF	TGTGCCAGCAGCGCTGGACTAGCGGGAGCTTCCTACGAGCAGTACTTC
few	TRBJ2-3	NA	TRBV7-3	CATKRQGSTDTQYF	TGTGCCACTAAGCGTCAGGGGAGCACAGATACGCAGTATTTT
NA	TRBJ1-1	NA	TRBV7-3	CASSLGLVGAEAFF	TGTGCCAGCAGCTTAGGGTTGGTAGGGGCTGAAGCTTTCTTT
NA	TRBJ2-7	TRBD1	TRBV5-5	CASTDYYRGLYEQYF	TGTGCCAGCACCGATTACTACAGGGGGCTCTACGAGCAGTACTTC
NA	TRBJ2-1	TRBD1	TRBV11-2	CASSILTGGSYNEQFF	TGTGCCAGCAGCATTCTGACAGGGGGCTCCTACAATGAGCAGTTCTTC
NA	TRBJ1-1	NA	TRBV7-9	CASSLGGGTEAFF	TGTGCCAGCAGCTTAGGGGGCGGCACTGAAGCTTTCTTT
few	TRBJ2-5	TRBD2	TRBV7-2	CASSQGLAGVETQYF	TGTGCCAGCAGCCAGGGACTAGCGGGAGTGGAGACCCAGTACTTC
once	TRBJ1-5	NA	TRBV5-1	CARLKPFQGRDQPQHF	TGCGCCAGGCTTAAACCTTTTCAGGGAAGGGATCAGCCCCAGCATTTT
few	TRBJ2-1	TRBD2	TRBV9	CASSDTGTSGSNEQFF	TGTGCCAGCAGCGACACCGGGACTAGCGGGAGCAATGAGCAGTTCTTC
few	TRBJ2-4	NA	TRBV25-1	CASKGGDIQYF	TGTGCCAGCAAGGGGGGGGACATTCAGTACTTC
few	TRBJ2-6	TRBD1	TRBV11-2	CASRQGGTGISGANVLTF	TGTGCCAGCAGACAGGGTGGGACAGGGATCTCTGGGGCCAACGTCCTGACTTTC
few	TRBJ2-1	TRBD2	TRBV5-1	CASSLVSLADYNEQFF	TGCGCCAGCAGCTTGGTGTCCCTAGCGGATTACAATGAGCAGTTCTTC
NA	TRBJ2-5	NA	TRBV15	CATLRPGHLKGETQYF	TGTGCCACCCTTAGGCCGGGACATCTGAAAGGAGAGACCCAGTACTTC
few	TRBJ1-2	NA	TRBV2	CASSERWQGSGYTF	TGTGCCAGCAGTGAAAGGTGGCAGGGAAGTGGCTACACCTTC
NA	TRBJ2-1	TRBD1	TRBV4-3	CASSSTGRNEQFF	TGCGCCAGCAGCTCGACAGGGCGGAATGAGCAGTTCTTC
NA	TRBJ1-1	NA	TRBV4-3	CASSRRWGLNTEAFF	TGCGCCAGCAGCCGCCGCTGGGGCCTGAACACTGAAGCTTTCTTT
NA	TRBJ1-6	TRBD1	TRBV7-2	CASSLLGDRDSPLHF	TGTGCCAGCAGCTTATTAGGGGACAGAGATTCACCCCTCCACTTT
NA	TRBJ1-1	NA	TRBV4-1	CASSQDLGRINTEAFF	TGCGCCAGCAGCCAAGATCTCGGCAGGATTAACACTGAAGCTTTCTTT
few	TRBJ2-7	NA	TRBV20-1	CSAGSHEQYF	TGCAGTGCCGGGTCCCACGAGCAGTACTTC
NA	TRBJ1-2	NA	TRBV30	CAWSSGPDSPGGYTF	TGTGCCTGGAGTTCAGGGCCAGACTCCCCCGGTGGCTACACCTTC
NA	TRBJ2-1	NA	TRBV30	CAWGPGGVNEQFF	TGTGCCTGGGGCCCCGGAGGGGTCAATGAGCAGTTCTTC
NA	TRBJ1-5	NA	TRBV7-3	CASTEGGLSNQPQHF	TGTGCCAGCACTGAAGGAGGCCTTAGCAATCAGCCCCAGCATTTT
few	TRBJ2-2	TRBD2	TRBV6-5	CACRTSLISGELFF	TGTGCCTGCCGGACTAGCTTGATCTCCGGGGAGCTGTTTTTT
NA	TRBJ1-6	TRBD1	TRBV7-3	CASRPGTGPSPLHF	TGTGCCAGCAGGCCCGGGACAGGGCCTTCACCCCTCCACTTT
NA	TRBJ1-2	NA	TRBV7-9	CASSLDGSRPGGYTF	TGTGCCAGCAGCTTAGACGGCAGCCGGCCGGGTGGCTACACCTTC
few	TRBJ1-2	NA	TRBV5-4	CASSHQPGSHYGYTF	TGTGCCAGCAGCCATCAACCCGGGTCCCACTATGGCTACACCTTC